The 6 T cell receptor beta chains below were found in one sample sequenced in a study of T cell repertoires in cytomegalovirus infection. TCRdb re-called the reads through MiXCR, storing one row per CDR3 protein. Among about 47,000 distinct CDR3 sequences, 15% to 20% were seen once, and the ten largest hold over 75%. The antigens these receptors bind are not known. Source: CD8+ T cells from cultured PBMCs, taken from culture after CMV antigen stimulation. These receptors came from a human donor in good health (CMV status not recorded). Some clones in this sample may be carry-over from other donors' samples.

This clonotype was observed a handful of times. V is TRBV27 and J is TRBJ1-5; tentative D call: TRBD1 (6 bases). The CDR3 covers 15 residues. V was cut by 1 base and J by 2 bases, with 9 bases left in between. Germline assignment: CDR1 MNHEY and CDR2 SMNVEV (reference sequence). CDR3 protein: CASSLWGAGNQPQHF. The CDR3 DNA reads as TGTGCCAGCAGTTTATGGGGGGCGGGCAATCAGCCCCAGCATTTT.

The rearrangement uses TRBV5-6 and TRBJ2-1, with TRBD2 as a possible D gene (6 bases). Trimming stripped 2 bases from V and 6 bases from J, with 9 bases between. Germline V gene data show CDR1 as SGHDT and CDR2 as YYEEEE. The CDR3 extends over 13 amino acids. The CDR3 is CASSFYSGNEQFF. CDR3 coding DNA: TGTGCCAGCAGCTTCTATAGCGGCAATGAGCAGTTCTTC. The full variable domain, with the rest looked up from reference TRBV5-6 and TRBJ2-1, is DAGVTQSPTHLIKTRGQQVTLRCSPKSGHDTVSWYQQALGQGPQFIFQYYEEEERQRGNFPDRFSGHQFPNYSSELNVNALLLGDSALYLCASSFYSGNEQFFGPGTRLTVL.

The chain couples TRBV5-6 to TRBJ2-1; perhaps TRBD1 as D (5 bases). CDR1 and CDR2 from the germline V gene are SGHDT and YYEEEE. The CDR3 runs to 15 residues. Trimming removed 5 bases at V and 3 bases at J, with 15 bases between. CDR3 bases: TGTGCCAGCAGATCAACAGGTTCTCGCTACAATGAGCAGTTCTTC. Protein product: CASRSTGSRYNEQFF. The complete variable domain, with remaining parts taken from reference TRBV5-6 and TRBJ2-1, reads DAGVTQSPTHLIKTRGQQVTLRCSPKSGHDTVSWYQQALGQGPQFIFQYYEEEERQRGNFPDRFSGHQFPNYSSELNVNALLLGDSALYLCASRSTGSRYNEQFFGPGTRLTVL.

Only a few counts were recorded for this clonotype. V is TRBV7-9 and J is TRBJ1-4; D is unresolved. Germline CDR1 SEHNR, CDR2 FQNEAQ (reference sequence). The CDR3 totals 15 residues. V was cut by 1 base and J by 8 bases, with 14 bases left in between. CDR3 protein: CASSLGFGLREKLFF. The CDR3 bases are TGTGCCAGCAGCTTAGGATTCGGGTTGAGGGAAAAACTGTTTTTT.

The rearrangement uses TRBV12-3 or TRBV12-4 and TRBJ1-1; TRBD1 aligns across 8 bases. There are 14 residues in the CDR3. V was clipped by 3 bases and J by 1 base; unmatched bases: 1. This chain's CDR3 is CASSFGQGNTEAFF. CDR3 sequence (DNA): TGTGCCAGCAGTTTCGGACAGGGGAACACTGAAGCTTTCTTT.

The chain is built from TRBV4-2 and TRBJ1-3; no firm D call. The germline V gene encodes CDR1 LGHNA and CDR2 YNFKEQ. The CDR3 has 16 residues. Trimming shortened V by 0 bases and J by 0 bases, and 9 bases separated the two germline ends. This CDR3 is CASSQEDGYSGNTIYF. The CDR3 coding sequence is TGTGCCAGCAGCCAAGAAGACGGGTACTCTGGAAACACCATATATTTT.